This TCR beta chain was found in a study of blood T cell repertoires in COVID-19. Looking at the study overall: Collection of acute and convalescent COVID-19 samples took place in the United States, Italy and Spain. T cells, B-cell-depleted T cells, or PBMCs supplied cDNA or gDNA.

Losses at the gene ends were 0 bases for V and 7 bases for J; bases not matched to a gene: 10. Germline loops: CDR1 MNHEY, CDR2 SVGAGI. This CDR3 region has 16 residues. In the study's own analysis: For nucleated cells, counts were estimated from reference gene primer amplification. Sequenced by immunoSEQ multiplex PCR; TCRdb stores in-frame clones only, minus some. V and J calls and clone size are copied from that table; D and trimming were computed from the DNA. The sample carries around 23,000 clones, around nine tenths recorded once. Input material: peripheral blood. The genes are TRBV6-5 and TRBJ2-5; TRBD2 aligns across 8 bases. The receptor was isolated from a human donor in a cohort sampled during active COVID-19. The CDR3 here is CASSYSGQRGIATQYF. The CDR3 nucleotides read TGTGCCAGCAGTTACTCAGGCCAGCGGGGGATAGCGACCCAGTACTTC.